What follows is one TCR beta chain and its context. Under the authors' procedure: By means of reference gene primer amplification, nucleated cell counts were estimated. Generated by immunoSEQ multiplex PCR, the TCRdb table keeps only in-frame clones and is missing some. The DNA was the basis for D and trimming; V, J and clone size are from that table. The sample has about 220,000 clones, around 88% seen once. The CDR3 extends over 16 amino acids. The germline V gene has CDR1 LGHNA and CDR2 YSLEER. V dropped 0 bases and J dropped 3 bases, with 13 bases sitting between them. These data are taken from a study of blood T cell repertoires in COVID-19. Study in general: Donors in the United States, Italy and Spain gave samples during acute or convalescent COVID-19.

Cohorts were based on clinical histories the participants reported. The V call is TRBV4-3, the J call TRBJ2-3; tentatively, D is TRBD2 (6 bases). Sequencing was carried out using PBMCs or T cells enriched from blood (not recorded which). The receptor was isolated from a woman in her forties or fifties with acute COVID-19. CDR3 coding DNA: TGCGCCAGCAGCCAAGACTCGGGACTCGGGACAGATACGCAGTATTTT. This sequence encodes CASSQDSGLGTDTQYF.